This T cell receptor (beta chain) was profiled in a study of CD8 T cells in ankylosing spondylitis. Notes on the study in general: Apparently characteristic of ankylosing spondylitis blood was a TCR beta motif (under ten highly homologous variants). Researchers reportedly found disease-linked clones significantly enriched in matched ankylosing spondylitis synovial fluid. In reactive arthritis synovial fluid and blood, some motif variants had been reported before. CD8+ by phenotype, disease-linked clones were relatively rare in peripheral blood.

J was trimmed by 6 bases and V by 0 bases; bases with no gene match: 4. Germline V CDR1 and CDR2: SGHRS, YFSETQ. The CDR3 sequence is 16 residues long. This clonotype was picked up a small number of times. Its antigen is as yet unknown. Generation of TCR beta libraries employed quantitative 5'-RACE incorporating molecular barcodes. TCRdb itself ran the 5' RACE reads through MiXCR, one entry per CDR3 protein. In the table there are around 770,000 distinct CDR3 sequences, approximately 12% of which are singletons. The clonotype originates from a male donor with ankylosing spondylitis. Source material: blood, either unsorted or a sorted T cell fraction (not recorded which). The chain combines TRBV5-1 with TRBJ2-1, with 12 bases fitting TRBD2. The CDR3 sequence is CASSLAPGLAGNEQFF. CDR3 bases: TGCGCCAGCAGCTTGGCCCCGGGACTAGCGGGCAATGAGCAGTTCTTC.